A single sample gave rise to the 32 T cell receptor beta chains below, sequenced in a study of T cell responses to AZD1222 COVID-19 vaccine. Repertoires were generated with immunoSEQ multiplex PCR, while TCRdb's copy carries only in-frame clones and drops some. The sample has around 110,000 clones; 70% to 90% are singletons. Here the sequenced sample was peripheral blood, taken on day 0 of MenACWY control vaccination. The receptors here all came from an adult in good health.

This chain connects TRBV6-6 to TRBJ1-4, with 8 bases that match TRBD1. Losses at the gene ends were 1 base for V and 8 bases for J; bases not matched to a gene: 6. The germline V gene has CDR1 MNHNY and CDR2 SVGAGI (reference sequence). The CDR3 is 15 amino acids. CDR3 residues: CASSYFDRGEEKLFF. CDR3 nucleotides: TGTGCCAGCAGTTACTTTGACAGGGGTGAGGAAAAACTGTTTTTT.

This chain joins TRBV29-1 and TRBJ1-1, with 10 positions matching TRBD1. V shed 6 bases and J 7 bases; nucleotides not matched to a gene: 8. CDR1 is SQVTM, CDR2 ANQGSEA, per germline. This CDR3 has 13 amino acids. CDR3 in amino acids: CSVRQGAGGEAFF. The CDR3 DNA reads TGCAGCGTCCGACAGGGGGCGGGCGGTGAAGCTTTCTTT. The full variable domain, with the rest looked up from reference TRBV29-1 and TRBJ1-1, is SAVISQKPSRDICQRGTSLTIQCQVDSQVTMMFWYRQQPGQSLTLIATANQGSEATYESGFVIDKFPISRPNLTFSTLTVSNMSPEDSSIYLCSVRQGAGGEAFFGQGTRLTVV.

The chain links TRBV7-3 to TRBJ1-4; D is perhaps TRBD1 (6 bases). Trimming took off 5 bases at V and 2 bases at J, with 18 bases between the two ends. The CDR3 sequence is 17 residues long. Germline CDR1 and CDR2: SGHTA and FQGTGA. The CDR3 sequence: CASSQRWQGNTNEKLFF. The CDR3 DNA sequence: TGTGCCAGCAGCCAACGATGGCAGGGGAACACTAATGAAAAACTGTTTTTT.

This chain connects TRBV5-1 to TRBJ2-1; 15 bases fit TRBD2. CDR3 size: 20 residues. The germline V gene has CDR1 SGHRS and CDR2 YFSETQ. Trimming took 0 bases from V and 0 from J; bases not matched to a gene: 7. CDR3 sequence: CASSLDPGLAGGYSYNEQFF. The CDR3 DNA follows: TGCGCCAGCAGCTTGGACCCCGGACTAGCGGGGGGGTACTCCTACAATGAGCAGTTCTTC.

The chain has TRBV6-6 and TRBJ2-7, with TRBD2 matching 8 bases. In germline, CDR1 is MNHNY, CDR2 SVGAGI (reference sequence). The CDR3 is 14 amino acids. With 9 bases clipped from V and 2 bases from J, the junction kept 9 bases outside the gene matches. The CDR3 region is CASKLAELTYEQYF. CDR3 bases: TGTGCCAGTAAACTAGCGGAGCTAACCTACGAGCAGTACTTC.

The chain employs TRBV25-1 and TRBJ1-2; D may be TRBD1 (5 bases). The ends were cut back, 0 bases at V and 9 bases at J, with 14 bases in the middle. This CDR3 has 14 residues. The germline V gene has CDR1 MGHDK and CDR2 SYGVNS. The chain's CDR3 is CASSEYGGVVRYTF. The CDR3 nucleotides read TGTGCCAGCAGTGAATATGGAGGGGTTGTACGCTACACCTTC.

This clone was counted a single time. J is TRBJ2-7 and V is TRBV11-2; no firm D call. Trimming pared 3 bases from V and 2 bases from J, leaving 14 bases between. CDR1 is SGHAT and CDR2 is FQNNGV in the germline V gene. This CDR3 contains 15 residues. In DNA, the CDR3 is TGTGCCAGCAGCTTTGGGATAGCCATTCCCTACGAGCAGTACTTC. The encoded protein is CASSFGIAIPYEQYF.

This clone was counted only a few times. DNA of the CDR3: TGTGCCAGCAGAGATCGGACCCGCTACGAGCAGTACTTC. It is translated as CASRDRTRYEQYF. J is TRBJ2-7 and V is TRBV12-3 or TRBV12-4; D is unclear. The CDR3 contains 13 residues. Trimming took off 6 bases at V and 3 bases at J, with 12 bases between the two ends.

Here the CDR3 reads CASSLYGTSYEQYF. As DNA, the CDR3 is TGTGCCAGCAGTTTATACGGTACCTCCTACGAGCAGTACTTC. This chain joins TRBV28 and TRBJ2-7, with D unresolved. V was trimmed by 1 base and J by 0 bases, leaving 7 bases between them. The CDR3 consists of 14 residues. Germline V gives CDR1 MDHEN, CDR2 SYDVKM.

This clone was counted a single time. The chain links TRBV24-1 to TRBJ2-3; D is ambiguous. Trimming cost V 2 bases and J 6 bases, with 5 bases left between them. Per the germline V gene, CDR1 is KGHDR and CDR2 is SFDVKD. The CDR3 consists of 12 residues. CDR3 DNA: TGTGCCACCAGTGATTGGGTGGATACGCAGTATTTT. Its translation is CATSDWVDTQYF.

A few counts support this clone. The rearrangement links TRBV28 to TRBJ1-5, with D uncertain. CDR1 and CDR2 (germline): MDHEN, SYDVKM. V dropped 0 bases and J dropped 3 bases, with 9 bases sitting between them. The CDR3 length is 15 residues. The CDR3 loop reads CASSLWPVFNQPQHF. CDR3 DNA: TGTGCCAGCAGTTTATGGCCAGTTTTCAATCAGCCCCAGCATTTT.

The rearrangement uses TRBV5-4 and TRBJ2-1; TRBD1 matches at 10 bases. Germline V gene data show CDR1 as SGHNT and CDR2 as YYREEE (reference sequence). The CDR3 has 15 residues. V was pared by 3 bases and J by 5 bases, with 5 bases of the junction left unmatched. The CDR3 region has the DNA TGTGCCAGCAGCTCGGACAGGGGGTACCACAATGAGCAGTTCTTC. Amino acids: CASSSDRGYHNEQFF.

The V call is TRBV7-2, the J call TRBJ1-6; 9 bases map to TRBD1. V lost 6 bases to trimming and J lost 7 bases; unmatched junction nucleotides: 4. Germline CDR1 is SGHTA and CDR2 is FQGNSA. This CDR3 has 14 residues. CDR3 sequence: CASRTGTGNSPLHF. The CDR3 bases are TGTGCCAGCAGAACCGGGACAGGGAATTCACCCCTCCACTTT.

The chain has TRBV11-2 and TRBJ1-6; the D gene is possibly TRBD1 (5 bases). Germline CDR1 and CDR2: SGHAT and FQNNGV. CDR3 size: 13 residues. Trimming removed 5 bases from V and 10 bases from J, with 12 bases in between. In nucleotides, the CDR3 is TGTGCCAGCAGCGGGCAGGGTGGGTCACCCCTCCACTTT. Translating it yields CASSGQGGSPLHF.

The genes are TRBV21-1 and TRBJ1-1; the D call in the table, TRBD1, was not verified against the DNA. TRBV21-1 has pseudogene status. This CDR3 is built from 17 residues. The CDR3 spells CASSFQAPRGRYTEAFF. CDR3 DNA sequence: TGTGCCAGCAGCTTCCAAGCCCCCAGGGGGCGATACACTGAAGCTTTCTTT.

This clone was observed once. The V and J genes are TRBV6-1 and TRBJ1-1; D unresolved. V lost 0 bases to trimming and J lost 0 bases, with 14 bases between them. CDR3 length: 17 amino acids. In germline, CDR1 is MNHNS, CDR2 SASEGT. CDR3 nucleotides: TGTGCCAGCAGTGAAGCGCTTCGAGGCACTTTGAACACTGAAGCTTTCTTT. It yields the protein CASSEALRGTLNTEAFF.

This clone was observed a single time. CDR3 region: CASSVYRLSFTGELFF. CDR3 nucleotides: TGTGCCAGCAGCGTTTATAGACTTAGCTTCACCGGGGAGCTGTTTTTT. This chain uses TRBV9 with TRBJ2-2; unclear D gene. Germline CDR1 is SGDLS and CDR2 is YYNGEE. With 2 bases removed from V and 4 bases from J, the gap between germline ends came to 15 bases. The CDR3 runs 16 residues.

J is TRBJ2-5 and V is TRBV29-1; 7 nucleotides match TRBD2. The trim removed 0 bases at V and 7 bases at J, leaving 14 bases unmatched. This CDR3 has 16 residues. Germline loops: CDR1 SQVTM, CDR2 ANQGSEA. The CDR3 sequence is CSVEDWGLTGVGTQYF. CDR3 bases: TGCAGCGTTGAAGACTGGGGACTAACAGGAGTGGGGACCCAGTACTTC.

The chain has TRBV5-1 and TRBJ2-7; no clear D gene. The germline V and J ends were trimmed by 0 bases and 7 bases, with 11 bases remaining between them. The CDR3 is 13 residues long. Germline V gene lookup returns CDR1 SGHRS and CDR2 YFSETQ. The CDR3: CASSLAVSREQYF. The DNA of the CDR3 is TGCGCCAGCAGCTTGGCCGTGTCGAGGGAGCAGTACTTC.

The chain links TRBV5-4 to TRBJ2-5; no clear D. The CDR3 is 13 amino acids. V was pared by 3 bases and J by 5 bases, with 11 bases between. CDR1 and CDR2 (germline): SGHNT, YYREEE (reference sequence). This CDR3 is CASSYDNTETQYF. The CDR3 coding sequence is TGTGCCAGCAGCTACGACAATACCGAGACCCAGTACTTC.

A few counts support this clone. The gene calls are TRBV18 and TRBJ1-2, with 8 bases aligning to TRBD1. Trimming removed 2 bases from V and 4 bases from J; junction bases left unmatched: 6. This CDR3 is 15 amino acids long. The V gene's germline CDR1 is KGHSH and CDR2 LQKENI. The CDR3 sequence is CASSPRTGLSYGYTF. CDR3 nucleotide sequence: TGTGCCAGCTCACCAAGGACAGGGTTGTCCTATGGCTACACCTTC.

The chain joins TRBV18 to TRBJ2-1; 7 bases align to TRBD2. Trimming removed 3 bases from V and 0 bases from J; junction bases left unmatched: 5. This CDR3 has 16 amino acids. CDR1 and CDR2 from the germline V gene are KGHSH and LQKENI. The CDR3 spells CASSPLGGSSYNEQFF. CDR3 bases: TGTGCCAGCTCACCGCTCGGGGGGAGCTCCTACAATGAGCAGTTCTTC.

V and J are TRBV18 and TRBJ1-1; D is unresolved. The CDR3 is made up of 15 amino acids. V gave up 3 bases and J gave up 1 base, with 12 bases separating them. Germline CDR1 and CDR2: KGHSH and LQKENI. CDR3 sequence (DNA): TGTGCCAGCTCACCTCTGGTGACTACGAACACTGAAGCTTTCTTT. It is translated as CASSPLVTTNTEAFF.

V usage is TRBV18 and J usage is TRBJ1-3, with unresolved D. V lost 1 base and J 2 bases, leaving 9 bases between the germline ends. CDR1 and CDR2 (germline): KGHSH, LQKENI. The CDR3 loop spans 15 amino acids. CDR3: CASSPQERAGNTIYF. As DNA, the CDR3 is TGTGCCAGCTCACCACAAGAGAGGGCTGGAAACACCATATATTTT.

By its share, this clone is medium-sized. The rearrangement links TRBV27 to TRBJ1-3; D remains ambiguous. The CDR3 runs 15 residues. V was pared by 2 bases and J by 1 base, with 9 bases between. Germline V lookup: CDR1 MNHEY, CDR2 SMNVEV (reference sequence). For the CDR3, the DNA is TGTGCCAGCAGTTTAACGAGGGCTTCTGGAAACACCATATATTTT. Translating gives CASSLTRASGNTIYF.

V gene TRBV28 combines with J gene TRBJ2-7; D not resolved. Trimming took off 6 bases at V and 2 bases at J, with 8 bases between the two ends. This CDR3 is 12 amino acids long. In germline, CDR1 is MDHEN, CDR2 SYDVKM. CDR3 DNA: TGTGCCAGCAGCTACCTGGCCTACGAGCAGTACTTC. Translation: CASSYLAYEQYF.

The chain uses TRBV18 and TRBJ2-1; 9 nucleotides match TRBD2. Per germline, CDR1 KGHSH and CDR2 LQKENI. V gave up 2 bases and J gave up 1 base; unmatched junction bases: 9. The CDR3 consists of 18 residues. CDR3 DNA sequence: TGTGCCAGCTCACCAAGGCTAGCGGGGTTATCGTCCTACAATGAGCAGTTCTTC. Amino acid sequence: CASSPRLAGLSSYNEQFF. Full variable domain (rest looked up from reference TRBV18 and TRBJ2-1): NAGVMQNPRHLVRRRGQEARLRCSPMKGHSHVYWYRQLPEEGLKFMVYLQKENIIDESGMPKERFSAEFPKEGPSILRIQQVVRGDSAAYFCASSPRLAGLSSYNEQFFGPGTRLTVL.

The chain carries TRBV4-2 and TRBJ1-2; D not resolved. The CDR3 contains 13 residues. Trimming pared 0 bases from V and 3 bases from J, leaving 5 bases between. Germline loops: CDR1 LGHNA, CDR2 YNFKEQ. CDR3 DNA: TGTGCCAGCAGCCAAGACGGCCACTATGGCTACACCTTC. Translated, it gives CASSQDGHYGYTF.

The chain has TRBV27 and TRBJ2-7; D remains ambiguous. The CDR3 has 15 residues. Germline V CDR1 and CDR2: MNHEY, SMNVEV (reference sequence). Deletions cut 6 bases from V and 0 bases from J, with 15 bases between. The CDR3 bases are TGTGCCAGCAGATCGACCTCAGCCAGCTCCTACGAGCAGTACTTC. This encodes CASRSTSASSYEQYF.

The CDR3 nucleotides read TGTGCCAGCGGACACAGGGTAGAACAAGGCGGGGAGCTGTTTTTT. Residues: CASGHRVEQGGELFF. The V gene is TRBV6-5, the J gene TRBJ2-2; a weak D match, TRBD1 (6 bases). This CDR3 region has 15 residues. Trimming removed 8 bases at V and 7 bases at J, with 20 bases between. Per germline, CDR1 MNHEY and CDR2 SVGAGI.

The sample holds one count of this clone. The V gene is TRBV7-9, the J gene TRBJ2-3, with a weak D call TRBD1 (6 bases). The V gene's germline CDR1 is SEHNR and CDR2 FQNEAQ (reference sequence). The length of the CDR3 is 14 residues. Between the trimmed V and J ends, which lost 5 bases and 0 bases, there was a span of 9 bases. Written as DNA, the CDR3 is TGTGCCAGCAGCCCAGGGGCTAGCACAGATACGCAGTATTTT. It specifies CASSPGASTDTQYF.

The CDR3 nucleotides are TGTGCCAGCAGCACACCAGGCCGACTCGGCAATGAGCAGTTCTTC. This gives the protein CASSTPGRLGNEQFF. The V and J genes are TRBV7-2 and TRBJ2-1; no clear D. With 5 bases removed from V and 6 bases from J, the gap between germline ends came to 17 bases. The CDR3 consists of 15 residues. Germline CDR1 SGHTA, CDR2 FQGNSA.